This entry concerns a single TCR beta chain. Its antigen is not identified. This sample is drawn from a study of cytomegalovirus exposure and HLA in healthy donors. Study results and caveats: Some public TCRs appeared in many individuals, while most sequences were rare. The study designated 150 or so TCR beta chains cytomegalovirus-associated.

The assay was immunoSEQ multiplex PCR, and TCRdb's table has in-frame clones only and misses some. This table has roughly 80,000 clones, approximately 95% appearing once. This CDR3 region has 16 residues. Germline assignment: CDR1 LGHNA and CDR2 YNFKEQ. The V gene lost 4 bases and the J gene lost 0 bases, with 15 bases spanning the gap. The chain is built from TRBV4-2 and TRBJ2-5; D is uncertain. The sample consisted of PBMCs. The TCR originated in a woman between 18 and 29 years old in good health and CMV-seropositive. The CDR3 loop reads CASSPGRRLYQETQYF. In nucleotides, the CDR3 is TGTGCCAGCAGCCCAGGTCGCCGGTTGTACCAAGAGACCCAGTACTTC.